The 15 T cell receptor beta chains reported below all come from one sample, sequenced in a study of CD8 T cells in Susac syndrome. RNA in amounts of about 0.5 to 1 ug was reverse transcribed with random hexamers. TCRdb called the immunoSEQ multiplex PCR reads again in MiXCR, with one record for every CDR3 protein. This table holds 300,000 or so distinct CDR3 sequences, 92% found once. The sample taken for sequencing was CD4+ T cells from PBMCs. These receptors were collected from a human donor with multiple sclerosis.

This clonotype was seen once. The chain links TRBV7-2 to TRBJ2-4; D perhaps matches TRBD2 (7 bases). Germline loops: CDR1 SGHTA, CDR2 FQGNSA. The V gene lost 1 base and the J gene lost 8 bases, with 9 bases spanning the gap. The CDR3 has 13 residues. CDR3 DNA sequence: TGTGCCAGCAGCTTAGAGGGGGGGGACATTCAGTACTTC. This translates into CASSLEGGDIQYF. The entire variable domain, with the rest obtained from reference TRBV7-2 and TRBJ2-4, is as follows: GAGVSQSPSNKVTEKGKDVELRCDPISGHTALYWYRQSLGQGLEFLIYFQGNSAPDKSGLPSDRFSAERTGGSVSTLTIQRTQQEDSAVYLCASSLEGGDIQYFGAGTRLSVL.

The rearrangement links TRBV3-1 to TRBJ2-3; D possibly corresponds to TRBD2 (6 bases). V was trimmed by 0 bases and J by 2 bases, leaving 12 bases between them. CDR3 length: 16 residues. Germline values: CDR1 LGHDT, CDR2 YNNKEL (reference sequence). The DNA of the CDR3 is TGTGCCAGCAGCCAAGAACGACTAGGTCTCACAGATACGCAGTATTTT. As protein: CASSQERLGLTDTQYF.

This clonotype has just one count. The chain combines TRBV10-3 with TRBJ2-3; the D gene could be TRBD1 or TRBD2 (6 bases each). V lost 6 bases to trimming and J lost 4 bases, with 8 bases between them. The length of the CDR3 is 12 residues. The germline V gene has CDR1 ENHRY and CDR2 SYGVKD. The DNA of the CDR3 is TGTGCCATCAGCGGGGGCCCAGATACGCAGTATTTT. Protein product: CAISGGPDTQYF.

V and J are TRBV20-1 and TRBJ1-1, with D possibly matching TRBD1 (6 bases). V lost 3 bases, J lost 0 bases, and 20 bases lay in between. The germline gives CDR1 DFQATT, CDR2 SNEGSKA (reference sequence). The CDR3 runs to 17 residues. This CDR3 reads CSASSARGGLLNTEAFF. The CDR3 nucleotides are TGCAGTGCTAGTTCGGCCCGGGGGGGGCTCCTGAACACTGAAGCTTTCTTT.

This chain connects TRBV24-1 to TRBJ2-5; 10 nucleotides agree with TRBD1. This CDR3 is 16 amino acids long. The V and J ends lost 4 bases and 4 bases, in that order; junction bases with no gene match: 8. The germline V gene encodes CDR1 KGHDR and CDR2 SFDVKD. CDR3 sequence: CATSDPLRDRGETQYF. The DNA of the CDR3 is TGTGCCACCAGTGACCCACTCCGGGACAGGGGAGAGACCCAGTACTTC.

V usage is TRBV7-3 and J usage is TRBJ1-5; D unresolved. The germline V and J ends were trimmed by 4 bases and 5 bases, with 12 bases remaining between them. The CDR3 has 14 amino acids. Looked up from germline, CDR1 is SGHTA and CDR2 is FQGTGA. The CDR3 nucleotides are TGTGCCAGCAGCTCCATACGTTGTTATCAGCCCCAGCATTTT. This codes for CASSSIRCYQPQHF.

The CDR3, as DNA: TGTGCCAGCAGCCCCTACAGGGCCACTGAAGCTTTCTTT. Amino acids: CASSPYRATEAFF. The chain joins TRBV14 to TRBJ1-1, with D possibly being TRBD1 (6 bases). This CDR3 is 13 amino acids long. V lost 4 bases to trimming and J lost 4 bases, with 10 bases between them. Germline loops: CDR1 SGHDN, CDR2 FVKESK.

The J gene is TRBJ1-1, the V gene TRBV3-1, with 7 nucleotides matching TRBD1. CDR3 length: 14 amino acids. The V gene end was trimmed by 8 bases and the J gene end by 1 base; junction bases not matched to a gene: 7. Germline lookup yields CDR1 LGHDT and CDR2 YNNKEL (reference sequence). CDR3 residues: CASSRQGGNTEAFF. The CDR3 DNA reads TGTGCCAGCTCTAGGCAGGGGGGGAACACTGAAGCTTTCTTT.

The chain combines TRBV2 with TRBJ2-7; weak D call: TRBD1 (6 bases). The CDR3 is 14 residues long. In germline, CDR1 is SNHLY, CDR2 FYNNEI. V gave up 4 bases and J gave up 0 bases, with 10 bases separating them. CDR3 region: CASSARDTSYEQYF. CDR3 bases: TGTGCCAGCAGTGCCCGGGACACCTCCTACGAGCAGTACTTC.

A few counts support this clonotype. The V call is TRBV3-1, the J call TRBJ1-1; 7 bases are a match to TRBD1. Germline values: CDR1 LGHDT, CDR2 YNNKEL (reference sequence). Germline trimming cut 5 bases from V and 1 base from J; bases unmatched to any gene: 4. This CDR3 has 14 amino acids. The CDR3 here is CASSFGTANTEAFF. The CDR3 nucleotides are TGTGCCAGCAGCTTTGGGACAGCGAACACTGAAGCTTTCTTT. The full variable domain, with the rest looked up from reference TRBV3-1 and TRBJ1-1, is DTAVSQTPKYLVTQMGNDKSIKCEQNLGHDTMYWYKQDSKKFLKIMFSYNNKELIINETVPNRFSPKSPDKAHLNLHINSLELGDSAVYFCASSFGTANTEAFFGQGTRLTVV.

This chain uses TRBV7-9 with TRBJ2-3, with D perhaps TRBD2 (5 bases). Trimming stripped 4 bases from V and 2 bases from J, with 19 bases between. The CDR3 totals 17 residues. From germline, CDR1 is SEHNR and CDR2 FQNEAQ (reference sequence). In DNA, the CDR3 is TGTGCCAGCAGCTCCCCTCTGGACTCAAGATCCACAGATACGCAGTATTTT. This gives the protein CASSSPLDSRSTDTQYF.

The rearrangement joins TRBV12-3 or TRBV12-4 to TRBJ1-4, with TRBD1 identical over 7 bases. The CDR3 spans 15 residues. V shed 5 bases, J shed 8 bases, and the junction held 11 bases outside the gene matches. CDR3 bases: TGTGCCAGCAGTCATGGGACAGCCAGGGGGGAAAAACTGTTTTTT. Amino acids: CASSHGTARGEKLFF.

The rearrangement links TRBV7-2 to TRBJ1-5; 9 nucleotides match TRBD1. The CDR3 has 15 amino acids. After removal of 5 bases from V and 6 bases from J, the junction contained 8 bases not matched to a gene. Germline loops: CDR1 SGHTA, CDR2 FQGNSA. In DNA form, the CDR3 reads TGTGCCAGCAGCCCTGGGGACAGGGTCAGTCAGCCCCAGCATTTT. This codes for CASSPGDRVSQPQHF.

This clonotype was observed a single time. The J gene is TRBJ1-4, the V gene TRBV25-1; the D is unclear. Germline V lookup: CDR1 MGHDK, CDR2 SYGVNS. V gave up 0 bases and J gave up 2 bases, with 7 bases separating them. The CDR3 covers 15 residues. CDR3 nucleotide sequence: TGTGCCAGCAGTGAATATGGTGCCACTAATGAAAAACTGTTTTTT. Translating gives CASSEYGATNEKLFF. Supplemented by reference TRBV25-1 and TRBJ1-4, the full variable domain reads EADIYQTPRYLVIGTGKKITLECSQTMGHDKMYWYQQDPGMELHLIHYSYGVNSTEKGDLSSESTVSRIRTEHFPLTLESARPSHTSQYLCASSEYGATNEKLFFGSGTQLSVL.

The V call is TRBV9, the J call TRBJ2-1; TRBD2 agrees at 8 bases. CDR1 is SGDLS, CDR2 YYNGEE, per germline. V was pared by 0 bases and J by 3 bases, with 8 bases of the junction left unmatched. This CDR3 has 17 amino acids. For the CDR3, the DNA is TGTGCCAGCAGCGTAGACATAGCGGGACAAAGCTACAATGAGCAGTTCTTC. Its protein product is CASSVDIAGQSYNEQFF. Full variable domain (outside the CDR3, taken from reference TRBV9 and TRBJ2-1): DSGVTQTPKHLITATGQRVTLRCSPRSGDLSVYWYQQSLDQGLQFLIQYYNGEERAKGNILERFSAQQFPDLHSELNLSSLELGDSALYFCASSVDIAGQSYNEQFFGPGTRLTVL.